This T cell receptor beta chain was sequenced in a study of PD-L1 blockade in urothelial cancer. Time point denoted: pretreatment peripheral blood. The data were produced by immunoSEQ multiplex PCR, yet TCRdb's version contains in-frame clones alone and is incomplete. The sample yields around 57,000 clones, 75% to 90% seen once. The V gene lost 2 bases and the J gene lost 5 bases, with 9 bases spanning the gap. In germline, CDR1 is MNHEY, CDR2 SVGAGI. The CDR3 has 14 amino acids. The sample consisted of PBMCs, taken around atezolizumab (anti-PD-L1) treatment. The V call is TRBV6-5, the J call TRBJ1-4, with D tentatively TRBD1 (5 bases). This TCR was sampled from a man in his 70s with urothelial cancer. In DNA, the CDR3 is TGTGCCAGCAGTTACGACAGTCAAAATGAAAAACTGTTTTTT. Amino acid sequence: CASSYDSQNEKLFF.